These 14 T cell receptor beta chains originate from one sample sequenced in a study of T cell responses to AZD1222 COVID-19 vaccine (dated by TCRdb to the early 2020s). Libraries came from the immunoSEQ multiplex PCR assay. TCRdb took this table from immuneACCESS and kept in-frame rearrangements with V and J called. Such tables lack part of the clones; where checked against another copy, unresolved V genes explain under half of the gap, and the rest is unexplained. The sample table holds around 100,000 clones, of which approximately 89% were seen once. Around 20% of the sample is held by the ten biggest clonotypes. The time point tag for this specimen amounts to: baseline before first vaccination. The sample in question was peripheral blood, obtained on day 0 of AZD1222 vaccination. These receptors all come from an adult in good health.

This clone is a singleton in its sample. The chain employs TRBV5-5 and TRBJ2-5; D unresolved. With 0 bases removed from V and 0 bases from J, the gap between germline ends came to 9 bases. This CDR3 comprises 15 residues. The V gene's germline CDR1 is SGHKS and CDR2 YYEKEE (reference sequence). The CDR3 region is CASSLGTQYQETQYF. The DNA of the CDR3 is TGTGCCAGCAGCTTGGGGACCCAGTACCAAGAGACCCAGTACTTC.

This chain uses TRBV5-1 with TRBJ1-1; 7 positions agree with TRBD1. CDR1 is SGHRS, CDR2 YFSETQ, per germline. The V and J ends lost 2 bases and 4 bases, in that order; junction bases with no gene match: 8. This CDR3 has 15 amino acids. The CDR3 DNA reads TGCGCCAGCAGCTTTACAGGGGAAGGATTCACTGAAGCTTTCTTT. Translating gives CASSFTGEGFTEAFF.

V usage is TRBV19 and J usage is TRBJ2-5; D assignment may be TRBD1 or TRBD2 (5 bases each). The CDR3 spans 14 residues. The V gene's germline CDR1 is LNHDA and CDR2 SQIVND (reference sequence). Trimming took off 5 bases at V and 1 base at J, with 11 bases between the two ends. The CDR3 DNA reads TGTGCCAGTAGTGTAGGGACGGCCCAAGAGACCCAGTACTTC. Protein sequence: CASSVGTAQETQYF. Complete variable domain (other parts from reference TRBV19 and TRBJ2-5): DGGITQSPKYLFRKEGQNVTLSCEQNLNHDAMYWYRQDPGQGLRLIYYSQIVNDFQKGDIAEGYSVSREKKESFPLTVTSAQKNPTAFYLCASSVGTAQETQYFGPGTRLLVL.

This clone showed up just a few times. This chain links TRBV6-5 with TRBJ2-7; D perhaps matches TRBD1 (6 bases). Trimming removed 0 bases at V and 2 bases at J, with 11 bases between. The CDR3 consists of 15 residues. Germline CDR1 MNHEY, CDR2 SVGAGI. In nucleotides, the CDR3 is TGTGCCAGCAGTTACTCCTTGGACAGCGCCTACGAGCAGTACTTC. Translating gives CASSYSLDSAYEQYF.

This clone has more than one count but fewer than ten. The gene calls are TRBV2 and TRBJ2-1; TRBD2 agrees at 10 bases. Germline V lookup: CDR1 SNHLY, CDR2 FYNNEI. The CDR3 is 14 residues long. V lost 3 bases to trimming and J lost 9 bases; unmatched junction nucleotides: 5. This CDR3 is CASSELAGEGEQFF. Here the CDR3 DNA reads TGTGCCAGCAGTGAGCTAGCGGGAGAGGGTGAGCAGTTCTTC.

The CDR3 sequence: CASSPEVRAGNTIYF. The DNA of the CDR3 is TGTGCCAGCAGCCCCGAGGTGAGGGCTGGAAACACCATATATTTT. The chain combines TRBV7-2 with TRBJ1-3; D is undetermined. Trimming pared 5 bases from V and 2 bases from J, leaving 13 bases between. The CDR3 covers 15 residues. CDR1 and CDR2 from the germline V gene are SGHTA and FQGNSA.

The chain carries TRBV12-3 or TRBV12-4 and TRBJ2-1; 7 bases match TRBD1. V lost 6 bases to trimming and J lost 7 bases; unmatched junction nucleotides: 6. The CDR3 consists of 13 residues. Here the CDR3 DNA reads TGTGCCAGCAGCCGACAGGGTGGGAATGAGCAGTTCTTC. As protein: CASSRQGGNEQFF.

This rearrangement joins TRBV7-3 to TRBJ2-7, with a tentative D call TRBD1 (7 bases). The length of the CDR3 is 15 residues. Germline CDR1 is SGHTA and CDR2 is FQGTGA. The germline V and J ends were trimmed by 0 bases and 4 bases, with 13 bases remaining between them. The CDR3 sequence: CASSLTYRGGYEQYF. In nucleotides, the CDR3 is TGTGCCAGCAGCTTAACCTACAGGGGAGGATACGAGCAGTACTTC.

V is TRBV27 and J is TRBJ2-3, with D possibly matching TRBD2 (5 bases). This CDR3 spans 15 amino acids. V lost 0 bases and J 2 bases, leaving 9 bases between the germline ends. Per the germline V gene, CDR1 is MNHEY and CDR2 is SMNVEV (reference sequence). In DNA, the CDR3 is TGTGCCAGCAGTTTATCGGGTGACTACACAGATACGCAGTATTTT. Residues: CASSLSGDYTDTQYF.

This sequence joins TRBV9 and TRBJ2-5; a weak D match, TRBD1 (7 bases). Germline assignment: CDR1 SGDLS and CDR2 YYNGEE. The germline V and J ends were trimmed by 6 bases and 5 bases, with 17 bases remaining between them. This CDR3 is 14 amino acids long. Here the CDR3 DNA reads TGTGCCAGCAACGGAGGGGGCCTCGCGGAGACCCAGTACTTC. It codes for CASNGGGLAETQYF.

CDR3 nucleotide sequence: TGTGCCAGCATTCTCCCGACTAGCGGGAGGTACGAGCAGTACTTC. This codes for CASILPTSGRYEQYF. This rearrangement joins TRBV2 to TRBJ2-7; TRBD2 matches 13 bases. The CDR3 covers 15 residues. V lost 7 bases and J lost 4; bases outside the gene matches: 7. Germline V gene lookup returns CDR1 SNHLY and CDR2 FYNNEI.

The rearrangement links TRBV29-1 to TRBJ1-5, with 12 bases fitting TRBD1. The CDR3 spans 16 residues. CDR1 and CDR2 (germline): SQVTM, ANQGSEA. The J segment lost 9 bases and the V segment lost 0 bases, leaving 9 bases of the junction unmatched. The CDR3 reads CSVEETGTGGLGPQHF. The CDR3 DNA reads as TGCAGCGTTGAAGAGACCGGGACAGGGGGCCTGGGGCCCCAGCATTTT.

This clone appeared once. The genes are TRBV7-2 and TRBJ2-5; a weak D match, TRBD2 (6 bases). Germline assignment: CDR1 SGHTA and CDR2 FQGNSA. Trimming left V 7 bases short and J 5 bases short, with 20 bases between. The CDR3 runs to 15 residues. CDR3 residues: CASTPQGGTGETQYF. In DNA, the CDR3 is TGTGCCAGCACCCCCCAGGGCGGGACCGGGGAGACCCAGTACTTC. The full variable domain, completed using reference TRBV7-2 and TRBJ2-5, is GAGVSQSPSNKVTEKGKDVELRCDPISGHTALYWYRQSLGQGLEFLIYFQGNSAPDKSGLPSDRFSAERTGGSVSTLTIQRTQQEDSAVYLCASTPQGGTGETQYFGPGTRLLVL.

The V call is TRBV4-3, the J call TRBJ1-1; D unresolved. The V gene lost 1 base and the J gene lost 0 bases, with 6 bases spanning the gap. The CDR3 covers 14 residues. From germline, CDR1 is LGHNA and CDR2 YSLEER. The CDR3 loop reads CASSQGGMNTEAFF. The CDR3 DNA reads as TGCGCCAGCAGCCAAGGAGGCATGAACACTGAAGCTTTCTTT.